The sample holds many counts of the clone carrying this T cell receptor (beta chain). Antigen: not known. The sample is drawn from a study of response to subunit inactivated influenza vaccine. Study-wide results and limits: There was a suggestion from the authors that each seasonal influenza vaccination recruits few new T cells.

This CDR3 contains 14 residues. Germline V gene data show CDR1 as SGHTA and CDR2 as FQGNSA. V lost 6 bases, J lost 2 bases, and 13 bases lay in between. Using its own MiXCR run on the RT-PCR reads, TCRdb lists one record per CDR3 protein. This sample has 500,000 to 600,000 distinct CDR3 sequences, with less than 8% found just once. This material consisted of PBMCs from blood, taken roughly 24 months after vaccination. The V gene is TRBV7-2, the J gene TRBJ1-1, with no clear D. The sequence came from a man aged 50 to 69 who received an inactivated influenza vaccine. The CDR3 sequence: CASRYPGSNTEAFF. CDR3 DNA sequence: TGTGCCAGCAGGTACCCCGGGAGCAACACTGAAGCTTTCTTT.